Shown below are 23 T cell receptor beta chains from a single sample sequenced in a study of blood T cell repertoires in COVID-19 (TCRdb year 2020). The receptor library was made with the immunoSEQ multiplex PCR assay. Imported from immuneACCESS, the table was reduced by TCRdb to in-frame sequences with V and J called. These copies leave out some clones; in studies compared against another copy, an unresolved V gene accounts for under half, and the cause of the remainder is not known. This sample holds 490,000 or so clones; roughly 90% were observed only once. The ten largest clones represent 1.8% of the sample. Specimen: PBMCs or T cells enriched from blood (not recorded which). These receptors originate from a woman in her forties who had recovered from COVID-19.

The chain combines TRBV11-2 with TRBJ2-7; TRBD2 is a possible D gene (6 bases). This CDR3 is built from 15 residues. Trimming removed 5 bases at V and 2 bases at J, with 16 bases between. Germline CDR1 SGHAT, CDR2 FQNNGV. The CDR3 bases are TGTGCCAGCAGCCCTCTTTTAGCGGAGGCCTACGAGCAGTACTTC. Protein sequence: CASSPLLAEAYEQYF. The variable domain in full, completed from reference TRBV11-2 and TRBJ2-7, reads EAGVAQSPRYKIIEKRQSVAFWCNPISGHATLYWYQQILGQGPKLLIQFQNNGVVDDSQLPKDRFSAERLKGVDSTLKIQPAKLEDSAVYLCASSPLLAEAYEQYFGPGTRLTVT.

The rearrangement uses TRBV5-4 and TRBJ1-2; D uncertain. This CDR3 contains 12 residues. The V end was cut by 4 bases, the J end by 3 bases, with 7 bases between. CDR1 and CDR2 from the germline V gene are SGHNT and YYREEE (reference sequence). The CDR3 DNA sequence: TGTGCCAGCAGCCCTTCAGACTATGGCTACACCTTC. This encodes CASSPSDYGYTF.

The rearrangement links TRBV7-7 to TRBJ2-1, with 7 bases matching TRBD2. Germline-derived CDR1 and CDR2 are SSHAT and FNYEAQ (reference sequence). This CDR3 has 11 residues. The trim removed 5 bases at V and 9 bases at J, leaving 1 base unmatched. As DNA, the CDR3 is TGTGCCAGCAGCGGGGGGGTTGAGCAGTTCTTC. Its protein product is CASSGGVEQFF.

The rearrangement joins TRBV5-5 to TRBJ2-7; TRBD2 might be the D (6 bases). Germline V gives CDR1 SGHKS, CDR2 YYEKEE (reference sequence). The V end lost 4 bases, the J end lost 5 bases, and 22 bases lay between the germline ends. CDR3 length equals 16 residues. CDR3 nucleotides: TGTGCCAGCAGCCCGGGGACTTTCGGGGGTCCTAACGAGCAGTACTTC. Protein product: CASSPGTFGGPNEQYF.

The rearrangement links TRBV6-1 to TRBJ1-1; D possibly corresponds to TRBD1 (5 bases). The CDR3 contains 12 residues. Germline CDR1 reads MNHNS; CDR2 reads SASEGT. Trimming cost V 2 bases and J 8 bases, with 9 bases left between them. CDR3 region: CASSERRTEAFF. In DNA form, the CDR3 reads TGTGCCAGCAGTGAACGGCGGACAGAAGCTTTCTTT.

CDR3 DNA: TGTGCTAGCGGACTCCGGGACAGGGTAGGGGGCCACTATGGCTACACCTTC. Its protein is CASGLRDRVGGHYGYTF. The V and J genes are TRBV12-5 and TRBJ1-2, with 9 bases matching TRBD1. After removal of 9 bases from V and 3 bases from J, the junction contained 17 bases not matched to a gene. The CDR3 runs to 17 residues. CDR1 and CDR2 (germline): LGHNT, FRNRAP.

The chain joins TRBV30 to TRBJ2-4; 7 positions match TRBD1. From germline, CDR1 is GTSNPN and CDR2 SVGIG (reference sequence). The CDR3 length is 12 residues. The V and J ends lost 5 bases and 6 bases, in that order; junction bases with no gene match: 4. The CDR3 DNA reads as TGTGCCTGGCGACAGGGAAGAAACATTCAGTACTTC. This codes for CAWRQGRNIQYF.

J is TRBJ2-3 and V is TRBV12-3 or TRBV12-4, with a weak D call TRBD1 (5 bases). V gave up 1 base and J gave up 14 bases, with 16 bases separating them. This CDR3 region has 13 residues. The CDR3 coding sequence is TGTGCCAGCAGTTTAGAGAGGACACGAAGACCGTATTTT. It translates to CASSLERTRRPYF.

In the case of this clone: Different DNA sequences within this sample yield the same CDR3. The CDR3 DNA reads TGTGCCAGCAGTTACTCGAGTCCCTACGAGCAGTACTTC. Translation gives CASSYSSPYEQYF. The genes are TRBV6-5 and TRBJ2-7; D call uncertain. V lost 0 bases and J 2 bases, leaving 5 bases between the germline ends. Germline lookup yields CDR1 MNHEY and CDR2 SVGAGI. The CDR3 is made up of 13 amino acids.

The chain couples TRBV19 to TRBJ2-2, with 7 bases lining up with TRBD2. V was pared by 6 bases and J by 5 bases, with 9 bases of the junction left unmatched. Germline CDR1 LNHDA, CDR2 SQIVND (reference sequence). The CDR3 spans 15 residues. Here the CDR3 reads CASRVPGAGTGELFF. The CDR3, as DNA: TGTGCCAGTAGAGTACCTGGAGCGGGGACCGGGGAGCTGTTTTTT.

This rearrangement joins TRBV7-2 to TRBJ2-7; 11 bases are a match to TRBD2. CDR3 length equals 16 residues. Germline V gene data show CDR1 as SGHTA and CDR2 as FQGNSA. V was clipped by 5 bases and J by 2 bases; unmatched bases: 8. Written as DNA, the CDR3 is TGTGCCAGCAGCGAAGTTAGCGGGAGGGCAGCCTACGAGCAGTACTTC. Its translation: CASSEVSGRAAYEQYF.

The CDR3 spells CASAGTPATYGYTF. In nucleotides, the CDR3 is TGTGCCAGCGCCGGGACTCCGGCTACGTATGGCTACACCTTC. The V and J genes are TRBV6-5 and TRBJ1-2; weak D call: TRBD1 (5 bases). CDR1 and CDR2 from the germline V gene are MNHEY and SVGAGI. V was pared by 8 bases and J by 5 bases, with 18 bases between. The CDR3 totals 14 residues.

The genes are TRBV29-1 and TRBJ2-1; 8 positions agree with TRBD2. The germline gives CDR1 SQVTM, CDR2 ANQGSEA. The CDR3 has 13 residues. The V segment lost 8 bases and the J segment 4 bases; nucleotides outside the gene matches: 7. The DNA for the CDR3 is TGCAGCTCCCGGGGGGGCATTTACAATGAGCAGTTCTTC. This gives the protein CSSRGGIYNEQFF.

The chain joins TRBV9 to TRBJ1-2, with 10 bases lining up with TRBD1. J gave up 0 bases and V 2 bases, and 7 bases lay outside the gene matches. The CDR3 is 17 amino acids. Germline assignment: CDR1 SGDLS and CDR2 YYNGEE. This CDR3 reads CASSVITGTGANYGYTF. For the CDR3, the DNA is TGTGCCAGCAGCGTGATTACCGGGACAGGGGCTAACTATGGCTACACCTTC.

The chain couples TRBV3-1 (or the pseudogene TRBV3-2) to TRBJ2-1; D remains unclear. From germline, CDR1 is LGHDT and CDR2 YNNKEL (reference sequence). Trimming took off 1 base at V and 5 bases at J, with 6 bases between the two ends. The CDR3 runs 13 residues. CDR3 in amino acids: CASSQAPNNEQFF. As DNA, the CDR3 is TGTGCCAGCAGCCAAGCGCCTAACAATGAGCAGTTCTTC.

The DNA for the CDR3 is TGTGCCAGCAGCGCCACAGGGAACACAGATACGCAGTATTTT. Translating gives CASSATGNTDTQYF. V usage is TRBV5-6 and J usage is TRBJ2-3; D might be TRBD1 (6 bases). The CDR3 sequence is 14 residues long. The germline V gene has CDR1 SGHDT and CDR2 YYEEEE. V dropped 4 bases and J dropped 2 bases, with 11 bases sitting between them.

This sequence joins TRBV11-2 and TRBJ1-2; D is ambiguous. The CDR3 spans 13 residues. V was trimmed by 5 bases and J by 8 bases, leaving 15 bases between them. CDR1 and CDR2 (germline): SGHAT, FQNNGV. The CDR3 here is CASSPLVGHGYTF. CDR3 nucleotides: TGTGCCAGCAGCCCCCTAGTCGGTCACGGCTACACCTTC.

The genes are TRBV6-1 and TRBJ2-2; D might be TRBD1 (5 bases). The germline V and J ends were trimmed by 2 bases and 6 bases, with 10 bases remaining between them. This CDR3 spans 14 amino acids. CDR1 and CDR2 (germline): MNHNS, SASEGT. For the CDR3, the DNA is TGTGCCAGCAGTGAAATTCAGGGTTCCGGGGAGCTGTTTTTT. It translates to CASSEIQGSGELFF.

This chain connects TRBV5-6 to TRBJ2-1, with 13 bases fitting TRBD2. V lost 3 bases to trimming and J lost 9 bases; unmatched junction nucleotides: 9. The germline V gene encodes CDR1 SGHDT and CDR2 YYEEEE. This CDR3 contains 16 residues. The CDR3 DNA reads TGTGCCAGCAGCTCGTGGACTAGCGGGAGCAAGGGTGAGCAGTTCTTC. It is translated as CASSSWTSGSKGEQFF.

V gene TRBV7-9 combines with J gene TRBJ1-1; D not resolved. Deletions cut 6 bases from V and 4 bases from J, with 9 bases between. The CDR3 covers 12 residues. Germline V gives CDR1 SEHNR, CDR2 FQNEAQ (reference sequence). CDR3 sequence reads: CASSLAVTEAFF. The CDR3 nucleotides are TGTGCCAGCAGTCTGGCAGTCACTGAAGCTTTCTTT. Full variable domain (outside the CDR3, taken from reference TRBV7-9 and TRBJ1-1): DTGVSQNPRHKITKRGQNVTFRCDPISEHNRLYWYRQTLGQGPEFLTYFQNEAQLEKSRLLSDRFSAERPKGSFSTLEIQRTEQGDSAMYLCASSLAVTEAFFGQGTRLTVV.

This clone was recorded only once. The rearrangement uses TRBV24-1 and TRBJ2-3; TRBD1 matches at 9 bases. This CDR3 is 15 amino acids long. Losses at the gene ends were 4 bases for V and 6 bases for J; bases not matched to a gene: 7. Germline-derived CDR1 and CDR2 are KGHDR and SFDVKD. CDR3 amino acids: CATSDTGTGIDTQYF. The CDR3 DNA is TGTGCCACCAGTGACACCGGGACAGGGATCGATACGCAGTATTTT.

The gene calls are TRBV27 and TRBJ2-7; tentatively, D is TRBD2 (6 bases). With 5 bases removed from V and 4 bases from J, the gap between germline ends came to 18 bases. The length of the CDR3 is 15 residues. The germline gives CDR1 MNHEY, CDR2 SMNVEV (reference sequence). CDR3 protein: CASSPPGTRGYEQYF. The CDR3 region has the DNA TGTGCCAGCAGTCCCCCCGGGACCCGGGGGTACGAGCAGTACTTC.

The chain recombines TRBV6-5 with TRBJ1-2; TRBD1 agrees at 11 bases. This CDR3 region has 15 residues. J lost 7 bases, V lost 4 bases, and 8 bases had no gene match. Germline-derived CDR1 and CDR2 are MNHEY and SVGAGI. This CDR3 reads CASSLGGTGGPGYTF. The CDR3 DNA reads TGTGCCAGCAGTTTGGGAGGGACAGGGGGTCCTGGCTACACCTTC.